Listed below are T cell receptor beta chains from one sample, sequenced in a study of neurological immune-mediated disorders. One entry per CDR3 protein, called by TCRdb with MiXCR from the 5' RACE reads. The sample includes 50,000 to 70,000 distinct CDR3 sequences, 2% to 3% of them seen just once. The sample consisted of PBMCs. The receptors were gathered from a man in his fifties or sixties with multiple sclerosis. Both conserved end residues are part of each CDR3. The D gene is left open where the match is weak. Only part of the rows carry a size: once, few, many, or a class if the clone is expanded.

TRBJ2-3,TRBV20-1,many,NA,TGCAGTGTCCCCTATCAAACAGATACGCAGTATTTT,CSVPYQTDTQYF
TRBJ1-3,TRBV20-1,NA,TRBD1,TGCAGTGCTAGATTTGGACAGGGTTCGGGAAAAAACATATATTTT,CSARFGQGSGKNIYF
TRBJ2-1,TRBV7-2,many,NA,TGTGCCAGCAGCCAGGCAGGGGAGCAGTTCTTC,CASSQAGEQFF
TRBJ2-5,TRBV28,many,TRBD2,TGTGCCAGCAGTTTAGAAGGAGCGGGGTCCTCGGCGGAGACCCAGTACTTC,CASSLEGAGSSAETQYF
TRBJ2-5,TRBV29-1,many,TRBD1,TGCAGCGTCGGACAGGGCCAAGAGACCCAGTACTTC,CSVGQGQETQYF
TRBJ2-7,TRBV6-5,many,TRBD1,TGTGCCAGCAGTTATGACAGGGTAGACTACGAGCAGTACTTC,CASSYDRVDYEQYF
TRBJ1-5,TRBV10-3,many,NA,TGTGCCATCAGTGATATGGCTCAGCCCCAGCATTTT,CAISDMAQPQHF
TRBJ2-7,TRBV4-2,many,TRBD2,TGTGCCAGCAGCCAAGAAGGAGCGGGGGGATCCTACGAGCAGTACTTC,CASSQEGAGGSYEQYF
TRBJ1-1,TRBV7-6,many,NA,TGTGCCAGCAGCTTGGACGGGCGAATGAACACTGAAGCTTTCTTT,CASSLDGRMNTEAFF
TRBJ2-7,TRBV4-1,many,TRBD1,TGCGCCAGCAGCCAAGAAGGCGAGACAGGGGACTCCTACGAGCAGTACTTC,CASSQEGETGDSYEQYF
TRBJ1-4,TRBV4-3,NA,TRBD1,TGCGTCAGCAGCCAAGGACAGGCCGCTGAGAAACTGTTTTTT,CVSSQGQAAEKLFF
TRBJ2-5,TRBV12-2,few,NA,TGTGCAAGTCGCTTAGTCCGGCAGGGGAACCAAGAGACCCAGTACTTC,CASRLVRQGNQETQYF
TRBJ2-1,TRBV7-2,many,TRBD2,TGTGCCAGCAGCCAGCGGGGGGATTACAATGAGCAGTTCTTC,CASSQRGDYNEQFF
TRBJ1-1,TRBV3-1,many,NA,TGTGCCAGCAGCCAGAGGGGGGCAAGGAACACTGAAGCTTTCTTT,CASSQRGARNTEAFF
TRBJ2-7,TRBV7-2,many,NA,TGTGCCAGCAGCTTCTTACCCGGGTCCCGGGGCTTGGGCGAGCAGTACTTC,CASSFLPGSRGLGEQYF
TRBJ1-4,TRBV4-1,many,NA,TGCGCCAGCAGCCAAGAGGGGCCTAATGAAAAACTGTTTTTT,CASSQEGPNEKLFF
TRBJ1-2,TRBV6-5,many,NA,TGTGCCAGCAGTTACTCGAAGTTGGGGTCCTTCGGCTATGGCTACACCTTC,CASSYSKLGSFGYGYTF
TRBJ1-3,TRBV5-7,many,NA,TGTGCCAGCAGCCGTAGAAGCTACTCTGGAAACACCATATATTTT,CASSRRSYSGNTIYF
TRBJ1-2,TRBV5-4,many,NA,TGTGCCAGCAGCTTGGTCAGGGGTTCTGACTATGGCTACACCTTC,CASSLVRGSDYGYTF
TRBJ2-4,TRBV10-3,many,TRBD1,TGTGCCATCAGTGAATCAGAGACAGGGGGCCAAAACATTCAGTACTTC,CAISESETGGQNIQYF
TRBJ2-3,TRBV5-1,many,TRBD1,TGCGCCAGCAGCCCCCGATCGACAGGGCGCACAGATACGCAGTATTTT,CASSPRSTGRTDTQYF
TRBJ2-2,TRBV20-1,many,NA,TGCAGTGCTAGTGACGGCAGGGTGAACACCGGGGAGCTGTTTTTT,CSASDGRVNTGELFF
TRBJ2-7,TRBV20-1,many,NA,TGCAGTGCTAAACCTGGAGAGGGACGGACCACCTACGAGCAGTACTTC,CSAKPGEGRTTYEQYF
TRBJ1-1,TRBV5-1,many,NA,TGCGCCAGCAGCTTGATGACAAAGAGTGTGAACACTGAAGCTTTCTTT,CASSLMTKSVNTEAFF
TRBJ2-5,TRBV6-2/TRBV6-3,many,NA,TGTGCCAGCAGCAGACTAGATCCGGGCGAGACCCAGTACTTC,CASSRLDPGETQYF
TRBJ2-5,TRBV20-1,many,TRBD1,TGCAGTGCTCGCTACGGACAGGGGGCGCGTGAGACCCAGTACTTC,CSARYGQGARETQYF
TRBJ1-1,TRBV3-1,many,NA,TGTGCCAGCAGCCAAGATTTTGGACACACGAACACTGAAGCTTTCTTT,CASSQDFGHTNTEAFF
TRBJ2-1,TRBV27,many,TRBD2,TGTGCCAGCAGTCCCGATAGCGGGGGGCACTACAATGAGCAGTTCTTC,CASSPDSGGHYNEQFF
TRBJ1-5,TRBV20-1,many,TRBD1,TGCAGTGCTAGAGATGCGGGACAGACTAATCAGCCCCAGCATTTT,CSARDAGQTNQPQHF
TRBJ2-2,TRBV29-1,many,NA,TGCAGCGTCGATGCCTGGGGGGACACCGGGGAGCTGTTTTTT,CSVDAWGDTGELFF
TRBJ2-1,TRBV12-3/TRBV12-4,many,NA,TGTGCCAGCAGTTTATCTGGGACTGAGCAGTTCTTC,CASSLSGTEQFF
TRBJ2-1,TRBV7-8,many,TRBD1,TGTGCCAGCAGACCAACAGGGGGCTCCTACAATGAGCAGTTCTTC,CASRPTGGSYNEQFF
TRBJ2-1,TRBV29-1,many,NA,TGCAGCGTGAAGACAGGCCTAAGCTCCTACAATGAGCAGTTCTTC,CSVKTGLSSYNEQFF
TRBJ1-6,TRBV7-2,many,TRBD1,TGTGCCAGCAGCGCTGACAGGGGTGGTTCACCCCTCCACTTT,CASSADRGGSPLHF
TRBJ1-5,TRBV18,NA,NA,TGTGCCAGCTCACCCTCCAACCTTCAGCCCCAGCATTTT,CASSPSNLQPQHF
TRBJ2-7,TRBV5-1,many,NA,TGCGCCAGCAAGGAGGACAGCACCTACGAGCAGTACTTC,CASKEDSTYEQYF
TRBJ2-5,TRBV24-1,many,TRBD1,TGTGCCACCAGTGGCAGGGGGTACCAAGAGACCCAGTACTTC,CATSGRGYQETQYF
TRBJ1-2,TRBV5-1,many,NA,TGCGCCAGCAGCTCCGGGGGGGACTATGGCTACACCTTC,CASSSGGDYGYTF
TRBJ2-7,TRBV7-2,many,TRBD1,TGTGCCAGCAGCCGGGGACAGTTTCCCTACGAGCAGTACTTC,CASSRGQFPYEQYF
TRBJ2-3,TRBV7-2,many,TRBD1,TGTGCCAGCAGCCCCCGGGACAGCACCACAGATACGCAGTATTTT,CASSPRDSTTDTQYF
TRBJ2-7,TRBV10-3,many,TRBD1,TGTGCCATCAGTGAGTCTCTGGTGGGGGACAGCTCCTACGAGCAGTACTTC,CAISESLVGDSSYEQYF
TRBJ1-1,TRBV28,many,NA,TGTGCCAGCAGGACTGAGGTTAACACTGAAGCTTTCTTT,CASRTEVNTEAFF
TRBJ2-7,TRBV20-1,many,TRBD2,TGCAGTGCGGGACTACCAGCAGGGCAGTACTTC,CSAGLPAGQYF